Reported below is one TCR beta chain. The antigen is unknown. The source of the sample is a study of beta chain features in type 1 diabetes. Looking at the study overall: Healthy donors and patients had similar age, gender and cell yields. Findings and limits, study-wide: Patients with type 1 diabetes showed fewer VDJ junction insertions and more deletions. The cDNA sequencing approach could over-represent high-TCR-expressing cells. Healthy donors had naive, central memory and Treg TCRB repertoires that appeared less similar than those seen among patients.

cDNA synthesis used the whole RNA isolate, giving expressed TCRB sequences. TCRdb keeps only in-frame clones here, not all; method: immunoSEQ multiplex PCR. Counted here are about 900,000 clones, under 20% occurring once; the ten biggest clones make up 0.023%. Trimming shortened V by 6 bases and J by 0 bases, and 17 bases separated the two germline ends. Germline loops: CDR1 ENHRY, CDR2 SYGVKD. This CDR3 contains 17 residues. This sequence joins TRBV10-3 and TRBJ2-2, with D perhaps matching TRBD1 (6 bases). This TCR was recovered from a woman aged 18-29 years in good health. Sequenced input: naive CD4+ T cells from blood. In DNA, the CDR3 is TGTGCCATCAGAAACAGCTTGGGGGCTACGAACACCGGGGAGCTGTTTTTT. Protein sequence: CAIRNSLGATNTGELFF.